These T cell receptor beta chains were read from a single sample in a study of T cells after yellow fever vaccination. TCRdb independently ran MiXCR on the 5' RACE reads; one entry per CDR3 protein. The table includes 110,000 or so distinct CDR3 sequences, 6.5% to 9% detected once. This specimen consisted of CD4+ T cells sorted from PBMCs, obtained about 41 days after the first yellow fever vaccination. The source of these receptors is a man younger than 30 who received the YFV17D yellow fever vaccine. Both conserved end residues are part of each CDR3. Fields, in order: D gene, J gene, V gene, clone size, CDR3 protein, CDR3 DNA. D genes are given only for firm matches. Size is omitted from some rows. Given values are once, few, many or a class for expanded clones.

D: NA
J: TRBJ2-7
V: TRBV19
size: NA
CDR3: CASRPGPSFYEQYF
DNA: TGTGCCAGTAGGCCGGGACCTTCCTTCTACGAGCAGTACTTC

D: TRBD2
J: TRBJ2-3
V: TRBV4-3
size: many
CDR3: CASSTRASGGTDTQYF
DNA: TGCGCCAGCAGCACACGGGCTAGCGGGGGGACAGATACGCAGTATTTT

D: NA
J: TRBJ2-5
V: TRBV11-2
size: many
CDR3: CASSLNGGRETQYF
DNA: TGTGCCAGCAGCTTGAACGGGGGCCGGGAGACCCAGTACTTC

D: NA
J: TRBJ2-3
V: TRBV5-4
size: NA
CDR3: CASSLASRGLTDTQYF
DNA: TGTGCCAGCAGCTTGGCCTCCAGGGGATTAACAGATACGCAGTATTTT

D: TRBD1
J: TRBJ1-5
V: TRBV18
size: many
CDR3: CASSGTGNNQPQHF
DNA: TGTGCCAGCTCAGGGACAGGGAACAATCAGCCCCAGCATTTT

D: NA
J: TRBJ1-6
V: TRBV12-3/TRBV12-4
size: many
CDR3: CASSVGSPLHF
DNA: TGTGCCAGCAGTGTAGGTTCACCCCTCCACTTT

D: NA
J: TRBJ2-1
V: TRBV5-1
size: many
CDR3: CASSLRPDLSYNEQFF
DNA: TGCGCCAGCAGCTTGCGTCCTGACCTCTCCTACAATGAGCAGTTCTTC

D: NA
J: TRBJ1-1
V: TRBV7-2
size: many
CDR3: CASSFSGVTEAFF
DNA: TGTGCCAGCAGCTTCTCCGGGGTCACTGAAGCTTTCTTT

D: TRBD1
J: TRBJ2-3
V: TRBV29-1
size: many
CDR3: CSVGDRQTTDTQYF
DNA: TGCAGCGTTGGGGACAGACAAACCACAGATACGCAGTATTTT

D: TRBD1
J: TRBJ1-1
V: TRBV5-1
size: many
CDR3: CASSEGQGNEAFF
DNA: TGCGCCAGCAGCGAGGGACAGGGGAATGAAGCTTTCTTT

D: NA
J: TRBJ1-4
V: TRBV7-2
size: many
CDR3: CASSLAARKLFF
DNA: TGTGCCAGCAGCTTAGCGGCCCGAAAACTGTTTTTT

D: TRBD1
J: TRBJ2-5
V: TRBV5-4
size: many
CDR3: CASSLGLSGTGDQETQYF
DNA: TGTGCCAGCAGCTTGGGGTTGTCGGGCACAGGGGACCAAGAGACCCAGTACTTC

D: NA
J: TRBJ1-2
V: TRBV6-2/TRBV6-3
size: many
CDR3: CATAGTTYFDGYTF
DNA: TGTGCCACCGCCGGGACAACATACTTCGATGGCTACACCTTC

D: NA
J: TRBJ2-5
V: TRBV7-2
size: NA
CDR3: CASSLVGLQGETQYF
DNA: TGTGCCAGCAGCTTAGTGGGACTTCAGGGGGAGACCCAGTACTTC

D: NA
J: TRBJ1-2
V: TRBV28
size: few
CDR3: CASRGGHLLIGYTF
DNA: TGTGCCAGCAGGGGGGGGCACCTTCTAATAGGCTACACCTTC

D: TRBD1
J: TRBJ2-3
V: TRBV25-1
size: many
CDR3: CASSPTGATDTQYF
DNA: TGTGCCAGCAGTCCGACAGGGGCCACAGATACGCAGTATTTT

D: NA
J: TRBJ2-1
V: TRBV30
size: many
CDR3: CAWRGPRLDEQFF
DNA: TGTGCCTGGCGGGGGCCCCGACTCGATGAGCAGTTCTTC

D: NA
J: TRBJ1-1
V: TRBV5-6
size: few
CDR3: CASSLLGGPLMNTEAFF
DNA: TGTGCCAGCTCTCTTCTGGGGGGCCCCCTCATGAACACTGAAGCTTTCTTT

D: NA
J: TRBJ2-7
V: TRBV29-1
size: many
CDR3: CSVMEAPGSYEQYF
DNA: TGCAGCGTCATGGAGGCTCCGGGCTCCTACGAGCAGTACTTC

D: NA
J: TRBJ1-1
V: TRBV7-9
size: many
CDR3: CASSLGQEAFF
DNA: TGTGCCAGCAGCTTAGGACAAGAAGCTTTCTTT

D: TRBD1
J: TRBJ2-6
V: TRBV12-3/TRBV12-4
size: NA
CDR3: CASSLVNNRGRRGANVLTF
DNA: TGTGCCAGCAGTTTAGTGAACAACAGGGGGCGACGTGGGGCCAACGTCCTGACTTTC

D: NA
J: TRBJ2-5
V: TRBV11-2
size: few
CDR3: CASSLGPGAQWETQYF
DNA: TGTGCCAGCAGCTTAGGTCCAGGTGCCCAATGGGAGACCCAGTACTTC

D: NA
J: TRBJ2-5
V: TRBV7-3
size: many
CDR3: CASSLNAQETQYF
DNA: TGTGCCAGCAGCTTAAACGCCCAAGAGACCCAGTACTTC